The entry below describes one T cell receptor (beta chain). Its cognate antigen is unknown. Assay used: immunoSEQ multiplex PCR; TCRdb lists only in-frame clones, some missing. The repertoire holds 120,000 to 150,000 clones, roughly nine tenths seen once, with approximately 3.9% in the top ten. Whether given at about 4 or about 12 weeks, second doses were pooled. This sample stems from a study of T cell responses to AZD1222 COVID-19 vaccine. V lost 3 bases and J lost 0, with 15 bases in between. The CDR3 has 17 residues. Germline lookup yields CDR1 DFQATT and CDR2 SNEGSKA (reference sequence). Study-wide findings and caveats: Rises in breadth and depth of Spike-specific TCRs came after two AZD1222 doses. Reportedly, nearly half the spike-specific TCRs target unmutated variant regions. Donor demographics were predominantly white British with a female majority; clonal diversity may be underestimated.

Sequencing was performed on peripheral blood, taken 28 days after the second AZD1222 dose. The rearrangement links TRBV20-1 to TRBJ1-6; no definite D call. The receptor comes from an adult who received the AZD1222 COVID-19 vaccine. The CDR3 DNA follows: TGCAGTGCTAGTGGACGGCAGACGAGCTCCTATAATTCACCCCTCCACTTT. This encodes CSASGRQTSSYNSPLHF.